Below, 29 T cell receptor beta chains from the same sample are listed, as sequenced in a study of early T cells in non-severe SARS-CoV-2 infection. TCRdb passed the 5' RACE reads through MiXCR, listing each CDR3 protein once. The sample includes about 49,000 distinct CDR3 sequences, roughly 10% of them seen just once. Input material: whole blood. All receptors derive from an adult who was a healthcare worker with PCR-confirmed SARS-CoV-2 infection or an uninfected control (not recorded which).

This clonotype was counted at least ten times. This sequence joins TRBV2 and TRBJ2-7; D is perhaps TRBD1 or TRBD2 (5 bases each). Deletions cut 5 bases from V and 2 bases from J, with 13 bases between. This CDR3 has 14 residues. Germline-derived CDR1 and CDR2 are SNHLY and FYNNEI. CDR3 in amino acids: CASSHRDRPYEQYF. The CDR3 bases are TGTGCCAGCAGTCACCGGGACCGTCCCTACGAGCAGTACTTC.

In its sample, this clonotype was seen many times. The gene calls are TRBV19 and TRBJ1-5, with D perhaps matching TRBD1 (6 bases). The CDR3 has 15 amino acids. V lost 3 bases and J 7 bases, leaving 16 bases between the germline ends. The germline CDR1 and CDR2 sequences are LNHDA and SQIVND (reference sequence). The CDR3 is CASSMGYRGQQPQHF. Written as DNA, the CDR3 is TGTGCCAGTAGTATGGGGTACCGGGGGCAACAGCCCCAGCATTTT. Full variable domain (outside the CDR3, taken from reference TRBV19 and TRBJ1-5): DGGITQSPKYLFRKEGQNVTLSCEQNLNHDAMYWYRQDPGQGLRLIYYSQIVNDFQKGDIAEGYSVSREKKESFPLTVTSAQKNPTAFYLCASSMGYRGQQPQHFGDGTRLSIL.

This clonotype was seen many times. As DNA, the CDR3 is TGCAGCGTTCTTAAGGGGGCGGACACTGAAGCTTTCTTT. This encodes CSVLKGADTEAFF. The chain recombines TRBV29-1 with TRBJ1-1; 7 bases are a match to TRBD1. This CDR3 contains 13 residues. In germline, CDR1 is SQVTM, CDR2 ANQGSEA. V lost 5 bases and J lost 3; bases outside the gene matches: 6.

This clonotype has more than one count but fewer than ten. The chain couples TRBV29-1 to TRBJ1-1; weak D call: TRBD1 (5 bases). The ends were cut back, 6 bases at V and 1 base at J, with 9 bases in the middle. Per the germline V gene, CDR1 is SQVTM and CDR2 is ANQGSEA. This CDR3 comprises 12 residues. CDR3 sequence: CSVRGKNTEAFF. DNA for the CDR3: TGCAGCGTGAGGGGTAAGAACACTGAAGCTTTCTTT.

The V and J genes are TRBV7-9 and TRBJ2-3; TRBD2 is a possible D gene (6 bases). The CDR3 runs to 16 residues. The germline V gene has CDR1 SEHNR and CDR2 FQNEAQ (reference sequence). V was clipped by 5 bases and J by 0 bases, with 15 bases between them. The CDR3 DNA reads TGTGCCAGCAGCCCCCGGGACTCTTCTAGCACAGATACGCAGTATTTT. Residues: CASSPRDSSSTDTQYF.

CDR3 sequence: CSASDWGEVNSPLHF. CDR3 nucleotides: TGCAGTGCTAGTGATTGGGGCGAGGTGAATTCACCCCTCCACTTT. V and J are TRBV20-1 and TRBJ1-6, with D possibly TRBD1 on 5 matching bases. CDR1 is DFQATT and CDR2 is SNEGSKA in the germline V gene (reference sequence). The CDR3 length is 15 residues. Trimming left V 3 bases short and J 7 bases short, with 16 bases between.

This chain connects TRBV24-1 to TRBJ2-7, with 7 positions matching TRBD2. The germline gives CDR1 KGHDR, CDR2 SFDVKD. V shed 4 bases, J shed 2 bases, and the junction held 10 bases outside the gene matches. The length of the CDR3 is 16 residues. Written as DNA, the CDR3 is TGTGCCACCAGTGACCGGTCCGGGACTACGGCCTACGAGCAGTACTTC. This translates into CATSDRSGTTAYEQYF.

This clonotype appeared many times. The chain carries TRBV28 and TRBJ1-6; 7 bases fit TRBD1. The CDR3 length is 14 residues. Germline lookup yields CDR1 MDHEN and CDR2 SYDVKM. The V segment lost 5 bases and the J segment 10 bases; nucleotides outside the gene matches: 8. CDR3 DNA sequence: TGTGCCAGCAGTGTCTGGGACAGAAGATCACCCCTCCACTTT. The encoded protein is CASSVWDRRSPLHF.

V gene TRBV6-2 or TRBV6-3 combines with J gene TRBJ1-5, with D tentatively TRBD1 (6 bases). The length of the CDR3 is 13 residues. Germline CDR1 MNHEY, CDR2 SVGEGT. V gave up 7 bases and J gave up 3 bases, with 10 bases separating them. Written as DNA, the CDR3 is TGTGCCAGCACCGGACAGTCCAATCAGCCCCAGCATTTT. Amino acids: CASTGQSNQPQHF.

The V and J genes are TRBV6-2 or TRBV6-3 and TRBJ1-5; 7 bases line up with TRBD1. Per the germline V gene, CDR1 is MNHEY and CDR2 is SVGEGT. The V segment lost 0 bases and the J segment 0 bases; nucleotides outside the gene matches: 8. The CDR3 extends over 18 amino acids. CDR3 amino acids: CASSYSGGGYYSNQPQHF. The CDR3 DNA reads as TGTGCCAGCAGTTACTCCGGAGGGGGCTACTATAGCAATCAGCCCCAGCATTTT.

This clonotype was seen a few times. V gene TRBV19 combines with J gene TRBJ2-7; no firm D call. CDR1 and CDR2 from the germline V gene are LNHDA and SQIVND (reference sequence). The CDR3 is 13 residues long. V was clipped by 2 bases and J by 2 bases, with 7 bases between them. CDR3 sequence (DNA): TGTGCCAGTAGTATACAGGAGACCTACGAGCAGTACTTC. Encoded protein: CASSIQETYEQYF.

The rearrangement uses TRBV6-8 and TRBJ2-7; D is uncertain. V was clipped by 11 bases and J by 7 bases, with 9 bases between them. The CDR3 contains 9 residues. The germline gives CDR1 MNHGY, CDR2 SAAAGT. The CDR3, as DNA: TGTGCCTCCGGATTGGAGCAGTACTTC. It codes for CASGLEQYF.

At least ten counts were recorded for this clonotype. V is TRBV7-3 and J is TRBJ1-3; D might be TRBD1 (5 bases). V shed 5 bases and J shed 0 bases, with 17 bases lying between them. This CDR3 is built from 17 residues. CDR1 and CDR2 (germline): SGHTA, FQGTGA. The DNA for the CDR3 is TGTGCCAGCAGCCTGACCGGGACGCCTAACTCTGGAAACACCATATATTTT. Protein: CASSLTGTPNSGNTIYF.

The chain employs TRBV3-1 and TRBJ1-1; the D is unclear. The CDR3 contains 14 residues. V was cut by 1 base and J by 0 bases, with 6 bases left in between. From germline, CDR1 is LGHDT and CDR2 YNNKEL (reference sequence). This chain's CDR3 is CASSQGRVNTEAFF. Written as DNA, the CDR3 is TGTGCCAGCAGCCAAGGGAGAGTGAACACTGAAGCTTTCTTT.

This clonotype was found a few times. The V gene is TRBV29-1, the J gene TRBJ2-7; no clear D gene. Between the trimmed V and J ends, which lost 0 bases and 7 bases, there was a span of 7 bases. CDR3 length: 11 amino acids. In germline, CDR1 is SQVTM, CDR2 ANQGSEA. The CDR3 is CSVEDLGEQYF. The CDR3 DNA sequence: TGCAGCGTTGAAGATTTAGGTGAGCAGTACTTC.

The rearrangement joins TRBV7-9 to TRBJ2-5, with 10 bases aligning to TRBD2. In germline, CDR1 is SEHNR, CDR2 FQNEAQ (reference sequence). The CDR3 covers 16 residues. V gave up 3 bases and J gave up 1 base; unmatched junction bases: 5. Written as DNA, the CDR3 is TGTGCCAGCAGCTTCAGGACTAGCGGAACCCAAGAGACCCAGTACTTC. Translated, it gives CASSFRTSGTQETQYF.

Many counts were recorded for this clonotype. The chain recombines TRBV5-1 with TRBJ1-1; D not resolved. The CDR3 totals 12 residues. V lost 7 bases, J lost 4 bases, and 11 bases lay in between. The germline gives CDR1 SGHRS, CDR2 YFSETQ. CDR3 loop: CASWKDGTEAFF. As DNA, the CDR3 is TGCGCCAGCTGGAAGGACGGCACTGAAGCTTTCTTT.

The chain recombines TRBV5-1 with TRBJ2-7, with a tentative D call TRBD1 (6 bases). V was trimmed by 5 bases and J by 3 bases, leaving 6 bases between them. The V gene's germline CDR1 is SGHRS and CDR2 YFSETQ. The CDR3 is made up of 11 amino acids. In DNA form, the CDR3 reads TGCGCCAGCAGACAGGGCTACGAGCAGTACTTC. Encoded protein: CASRQGYEQYF.

In its sample, this clonotype was seen many times. The chain carries TRBV7-9 and TRBJ2-1; D is perhaps TRBD1 or TRBD2 (5 bases each). With 3 bases removed from V and 0 bases from J, the gap between germline ends came to 9 bases. Germline assignment: CDR1 SEHNR and CDR2 FQNEAQ (reference sequence). This CDR3 is built from 15 residues. CDR3 sequence (DNA): TGTGCCAGCAGCTTGGGGGTCAGCTCCTACAATGAGCAGTTCTTC. Amino acids: CASSLGVSSYNEQFF.

This clonotype occurred a few times. The chain has TRBV6-2 or TRBV6-3 and TRBJ2-7, with 9 bases matching TRBD1. V lost 6 bases and J lost 3; bases outside the gene matches: 12. This CDR3 contains 16 residues. Germline-derived CDR1 and CDR2 are MNHEY and SVGEGT. CDR3 protein: CASSNDGTGLGYEQYF. As DNA, the CDR3 is TGTGCCAGCAGCAACGACGGGACAGGGCTAGGCTACGAGCAGTACTTC.

This clonotype was seen a handful of times. The V and J genes are TRBV28 and TRBJ1-5; no reliable D call. Between the trimmed V and J ends, which lost 3 bases and 1 base, there was a span of 7 bases. Germline V gene lookup returns CDR1 MDHEN and CDR2 SYDVKM. The CDR3 totals 14 residues. CDR3: CASSLYSSNQPQHF. Written as DNA, the CDR3 is TGTGCCAGCAGTTTGTACTCCAGCAATCAGCCCCAGCATTTT.

This chain uses TRBV7-2 with TRBJ2-1; D may correspond to TRBD1 or TRBD2 (6 bases each). Germline V gene sequence: CDR1 SGHTA, CDR2 FQGNSA. The length of the CDR3 is 15 residues. V lost 2 bases, J lost 8 bases, and 16 bases lay in between. CDR3 region: CASSLNGRRGDEQFF. The CDR3 DNA is TGTGCCAGCAGCTTAAATGGCCGGAGGGGGGATGAGCAGTTCTTC.

The chain is built from TRBV6-5 and TRBJ1-1; perhaps TRBD1 as D (6 bases). Germline V gives CDR1 MNHEY, CDR2 SVGAGI. The length of the CDR3 is 13 residues. Trimming pared 2 bases from V and 8 bases from J, leaving 12 bases between. The DNA for the CDR3 is TGTGCCAGCAGTTACGGGGGGCGCGGCGAAGCTTTCTTT. It codes for CASSYGGRGEAFF.

Ten or more counts support this clonotype. The chain has TRBV20-1 and TRBJ1-2, with 8 bases lining up with TRBD1. V shed 2 bases, J shed 7 bases, and the junction held 9 bases outside the gene matches. CDR1 is DFQATT and CDR2 is SNEGSKA in the germline V gene (reference sequence). The CDR3 totals 14 residues. This CDR3 is CSARKRQGARGYTF. CDR3 nucleotides: TGCAGTGCTAGAAAGAGGCAGGGGGCTCGTGGCTACACCTTC.

In this sample, this clonotype turned up many times. The chain has TRBV19 and TRBJ2-6; D gene unclear. This CDR3 is built from 13 residues. The germline V gene has CDR1 LNHDA and CDR2 SQIVND (reference sequence). Trimming stripped 5 bases from V and 5 bases from J, with 7 bases between. CDR3 loop: CASSPPWANVLTF. DNA of the CDR3: TGTGCCAGTAGTCCGCCTTGGGCCAACGTCCTGACTTTC.

This sequence joins TRBV9 and TRBJ1-1; TRBD1 agrees at 10 bases. CDR3 length equals 14 residues. In germline, CDR1 is SGDLS, CDR2 YYNGEE. V dropped 4 bases and J dropped 5; count of bases not matched to a gene: 5. The DNA of the CDR3 is TGTGCCAGCAGCACGAGGGACAGGGGTACTGAAGCTTTCTTT. As protein: CASSTRDRGTEAFF.

The table lists this clonotype with a count of one. The V gene is TRBV29-1, the J gene TRBJ2-7; D is perhaps TRBD1 (6 bases). Germline V gene sequence: CDR1 SQVTM, CDR2 ANQGSEA. With 6 bases removed from V and 13 bases from J, the gap between germline ends came to 22 bases. There are 12 residues in the CDR3. CDR3 nucleotide sequence: TGCAGCGTGGTCGGGACATGGGGCTGGACTTACTTC. Its protein is CSVVGTWGWTYF.

In its sample, this clonotype was seen a few times. The chain links TRBV19 to TRBJ2-1, with 7 bases matching TRBD1. V was clipped by 7 bases and J by 4 bases; unmatched bases: 7. CDR1 and CDR2 from the germline V gene are LNHDA and SQIVND (reference sequence). This CDR3 is 14 amino acids long. CDR3 bases: TGTGCCAGTACGCATGGGACAGTTTACAATGAGCAGTTCTTC. It is translated as CASTHGTVYNEQFF. Looking up the rest from reference TRBV19 and TRBJ2-1 gives the full variable domain: DGGITQSPKYLFRKEGQNVTLSCEQNLNHDAMYWYRQDPGQGLRLIYYSQIVNDFQKGDIAEGYSVSREKKESFPLTVTSAQKNPTAFYLCASTHGTVYNEQFFGPGTRLTVL.

This clonotype was picked up a small number of times. The chain is built from TRBV4-1 and TRBJ2-5, with D perhaps matching TRBD1 (5 bases). The CDR3 spans 13 residues. Looked up from germline, CDR1 is MGHRA and CDR2 is YSYEKL. The germline V and J ends were trimmed by 6 bases and 0 bases, with 8 bases remaining between them. The CDR3 DNA is TGCGCCAGCAGAGCAGGGAACCAAGAGACCCAGTACTTC. Translating gives CASRAGNQETQYF.